These T cell receptor beta chains were read from a single sample in a study of T cells in Graves' hyperthyroidism and ophthalmopathy. One entry per CDR3 protein, called by TCRdb with MiXCR from the multiplex PCR reads. Here the sample spans some 300,000 distinct CDR3 sequences, 15% to 20% being singletons. The sequenced sample was blood. The receptor set was obtained from a man aged 30-40 years with Graves' hyperthyroidism. Each CDR3 is given with its conserved first and last residue. Where a row states a size, it is once, few, many or the class of an expanded clone; other rows omit it.

>-|TRBJ1-4|TRBV12-3/TRBV12-4
CASQKQDGDNEKLFF
>-|TRBJ2-7|TRBV29-1
CSVMTPSTYEQYF
>many|TRBJ1-5|TRBV28
CASSITGYSSNQPQHF
>many|TRBJ1-1|TRBV27
CASVKGNTEAFF
>-|TRBJ2-7|TRBV20-1
CSAAPGPLGEQYF
>many|TRBJ2-7|TRBV5-1
CASSLWSSYEQYF
>few|TRBJ2-1|TRBV6-1
CASEGSGSSYNEQFF
>-|TRBJ1-6|TRBV7-3
CASSLWSDSQYNSPLHF
>few|TRBJ2-7|TRBV10-1
CASSEGGRSYEQYF
>many|TRBJ2-1|TRBV7-8
CASSPSIAGVYNEQFF
>many|TRBJ2-1|TRBV11-3
CASSEGGSYNEQFF
>-|TRBJ1-2|TRBV19
CARRPPRDYGYTF
>-|TRBJ2-1|TRBV5-1
CASTIRGTSIDEQFF
>few|TRBJ1-2|TRBV10-3
CAISGKGPGDGYTF
>few|TRBJ2-1|TRBV11-2
CASRTPGTSGYNEQFF
>-|TRBJ2-1|TRBV14
CASSGSGSRLGVEQFF
>-|TRBJ2-2|TRBV4-1
CASSPSPRGQGRAGELFF
>few|TRBJ1-2|TRBV24-1
CATSDGTANYGYTF
>many|TRBJ1-5|TRBV6-1
CASSALTGVQPQHF
>-|TRBJ2-1|TRBV6-9
CASSEGQGAYEQFF
>many|TRBJ2-3|TRBV27
CASSSGLAGNTDTQYF
>-|TRBJ2-7|TRBV12-3/TRBV12-4
CASSFGRRGLYEQYF
>few|TRBJ2-1|TRBV7-9
CASSLEFGTSGKGEQFF
>-|TRBJ2-5|TRBV12-3/TRBV12-4
CASSRDSETQYF
>many|TRBJ2-3|TRBV5-1
CASSGTSGTDTQYF
>many|TRBJ2-3|TRBV20-1
CSAQGGADTQYF
>few|TRBJ1-5|TRBV6-1
CASSPTNNQPQHF
>many|TRBJ2-7|TRBV6-1
CASRVGSQWGEQYF
>many|TRBJ1-1|TRBV20-1
CSAQTGGGDTEAFF
>many|TRBJ2-7|TRBV6-1
CASLEGAGAIYEQYF
>many|TRBJ2-5|TRBV18
CASSPSSGQETQYF
>few|TRBJ2-1|TRBV24-1
CATSDLYGQGSNEQFF
>-|TRBJ1-4|TRBV5-1
CASSYDRTGEKLFF
>many|TRBJ1-1|TRBV2
CASGKQGPEAFF
>many|TRBJ1-5|TRBV5-1
CASSWGQGRFNQPQHF
>-|TRBJ1-3|TRBV29-1
CSAKSNGNTIYF